The rows below give T cell receptor beta chains drawn from one sample of a study of T cells in localized non-small cell lung cancer. The table came from immunoSEQ multiplex PCR; TCRdb's copy has only in-frame clones and leaves some out. Among roughly 89,000 clones, approximately 91% were seen once, and the ten largest hold about 4%. The sample was PBMCs, taken before any cancer treatment. The receptors here all came from a woman aged 35 to 75 with stage II squamous cell lung carcinoma. Both conserved end residues are part of each CDR3. The order of the fields is J gene, V gene, clone size, D gene, CDR3 DNA, CDR3 protein. A D gene is named only where the DNA matches it firmly. Size is omitted from some rows. Given values are once, few, many or a class for expanded clones.

j_call: TRBJ2-2; v_call: TRBV6-5; clone_size: NA; d_call: NA; cdr3_nt: TGTGCCAGCTTGACACAGGGACGAGGCGGGGAGCTGTTTTTT; cdr3_aa: CASLTQGRGGELFF
j_call: TRBJ2-5; v_call: TRBV7-9; clone_size: NA; d_call: TRBD1; cdr3_nt: TGTGCCAGCAGCTTAGGTATACAGGGGGCGAGTGAGACCCAGTACTTC; cdr3_aa: CASSLGIQGASETQYF
j_call: TRBJ1-5; v_call: TRBV7-8; clone_size: few; d_call: NA; cdr3_nt: TGTGCCAGCAGCCCTAATACAGGGAGACAGCCCCAGCATTTT; cdr3_aa: CASSPNTGRQPQHF
j_call: TRBJ2-7; v_call: TRBV5-6; clone_size: NA; d_call: NA; cdr3_nt: TGTGCCAGCAGCGCTCGGACGAGTGCCTACGAGCAGTACTTC; cdr3_aa: CASSARTSAYEQYF
j_call: TRBJ2-3; v_call: TRBV29-1; clone_size: NA; d_call: NA; cdr3_nt: TGCAGCGTTGATTCAGACCTGACAGATACGCAGTATTTT; cdr3_aa: CSVDSDLTDTQYF
j_call: TRBJ1-4; v_call: TRBV10-3; clone_size: few; d_call: NA; cdr3_nt: TGTGCCATCGGGACATCCCTTAATGAAAAACTGTTTTTT; cdr3_aa: CAIGTSLNEKLFF
j_call: TRBJ1-5; v_call: TRBV6-1; clone_size: NA; d_call: NA; cdr3_nt: TGTGCCAGCAGTAAAAGAGGAGGTCCTCAGCCCCAGCATTTT; cdr3_aa: CASSKRGGPQPQHF
j_call: TRBJ2-2; v_call: TRBV29-1; clone_size: NA; d_call: NA; cdr3_nt: TGCAGCGTTGCTTCGGGCAGGGGAGGCGGGGAGCTGTTTTTT; cdr3_aa: CSVASGRGGGELFF
j_call: TRBJ2-7; v_call: TRBV7-8; clone_size: NA; d_call: NA; cdr3_nt: TGTGCCAGCAGCTTAGCCTCCAGCCCAACAGGCTACGAGCAGTACTTC; cdr3_aa: CASSLASSPTGYEQYF
j_call: TRBJ2-3; v_call: TRBV4-1; clone_size: NA; d_call: TRBD2; cdr3_nt: TGCGCCAGCAGCCACCCGGGACTAGGGGCAGATACGCAGTATTTT; cdr3_aa: CASSHPGLGADTQYF
j_call: TRBJ2-7; v_call: TRBV6-1; clone_size: NA; d_call: TRBD1; cdr3_nt: TGTGCCAGCAGTGTTTTACAGGGGGGCGTCGGCGAGCAGTACTTC; cdr3_aa: CASSVLQGGVGEQYF
j_call: TRBJ1-5; v_call: TRBV4-1; clone_size: NA; d_call: NA; cdr3_nt: TGCGCCAGCAGCGAGGTGGGGCCTAATCAGCCCCAGCATTTT; cdr3_aa: CASSEVGPNQPQHF
j_call: TRBJ2-1; v_call: TRBV11-2; clone_size: NA; d_call: NA; cdr3_nt: TGTGCCAGCAGCCCGCCTAGAGGGGGGGTCAATGAGCAGTTCTTC; cdr3_aa: CASSPPRGGVNEQFF
j_call: TRBJ1-5; v_call: TRBV6-6; clone_size: NA; d_call: NA; cdr3_nt: TGTGCCAGCGCGAGGCCACATCAGCCCCAGCATTTT; cdr3_aa: CASARPHQPQHF
j_call: TRBJ1-1; v_call: TRBV5-4; clone_size: NA; d_call: NA; cdr3_nt: TGTGCCAGCAGCCCCTACAGTGTTGGGAACACTGAAGCTTTCTTT; cdr3_aa: CASSPYSVGNTEAFF
j_call: TRBJ2-3; v_call: TRBV4-2; clone_size: NA; d_call: NA; cdr3_nt: TGTGCCAGCAGCCTCCTCGTGGGGGGAGATACGCAGTATTTT; cdr3_aa: CASSLLVGGDTQYF
j_call: TRBJ2-7; v_call: TRBV29-1; clone_size: NA; d_call: NA; cdr3_nt: TGCAGCGTTGGGACAGTCTCCTACGAGCAGTACTTC; cdr3_aa: CSVGTVSYEQYF
j_call: TRBJ2-2; v_call: TRBV11-3; clone_size: NA; d_call: NA; cdr3_nt: TGTGCCAGCAGCGCCCGGGGAGGGGAGCTGTTTTTT; cdr3_aa: CASSARGGELFF
j_call: TRBJ1-3; v_call: TRBV30; clone_size: NA; d_call: NA; cdr3_nt: TGTGCCTGGAAACCTGGAAACACCATATATTTT; cdr3_aa: CAWKPGNTIYF
j_call: TRBJ2-5; v_call: TRBV7-2; clone_size: NA; d_call: TRBD2; cdr3_nt: TGTGCCAGCAGCCTTACCACCGGGACTAGCGGGGAGACCCAGTACTTC; cdr3_aa: CASSLTTGTSGETQYF
j_call: TRBJ2-1; v_call: TRBV30; clone_size: NA; d_call: NA; cdr3_nt: TGTGCCTGGAGTAAGTCGGGAGCGGTGTCCTACAATGAGCAGTTCTTC; cdr3_aa: CAWSKSGAVSYNEQFF
j_call: TRBJ2-2; v_call: TRBV19; clone_size: NA; d_call: NA; cdr3_nt: TGTGCCAGTAGTATATCGGGGGCCGGGGAGCTGTTTTTT; cdr3_aa: CASSISGAGELFF
j_call: TRBJ2-2; v_call: TRBV4-2; clone_size: NA; d_call: TRBD2; cdr3_nt: TGTGCCAGCAGCCCAGCGGGAGGCACCGGGGAGCTGTTTTTT; cdr3_aa: CASSPAGGTGELFF
j_call: TRBJ2-1; v_call: TRBV4-2; clone_size: NA; d_call: NA; cdr3_nt: TGTGCCAGCAGCCAAGAAGATAGCGGTTTCTACAATGAGCAGTTCTTC; cdr3_aa: CASSQEDSGFYNEQFF
j_call: TRBJ1-3; v_call: TRBV28; clone_size: NA; d_call: NA; cdr3_nt: TGTGCCAGCAGTTTAGGCTTGGCTGGAAACACCATATATTTT; cdr3_aa: CASSLGLAGNTIYF
j_call: TRBJ2-2; v_call: TRBV5-1; clone_size: NA; d_call: TRBD2; cdr3_nt: TGCGCCAGCAGCCTGGGAGTAGCGGGGGGACACGGGGAGCTGTTTTTT; cdr3_aa: CASSLGVAGGHGELFF
j_call: TRBJ2-3; v_call: TRBV30; clone_size: NA; d_call: NA; cdr3_nt: TGTGCCTGGAGTCCAGTTATGAGAGATACGCAGTATTTT; cdr3_aa: CAWSPVMRDTQYF
j_call: TRBJ2-1; v_call: TRBV5-1; clone_size: NA; d_call: NA; cdr3_nt: TGCGCCAGCAGGTTGAGGGAAAATGAGCAGTTCTTC; cdr3_aa: CASRLRENEQFF
j_call: TRBJ2-6; v_call: TRBV27; clone_size: NA; d_call: NA; cdr3_nt: TGTGCCAGCAGTCTCTCCTCTGGGGCCAACGTCCTGACTTTC; cdr3_aa: CASSLSSGANVLTF
j_call: TRBJ1-1; v_call: TRBV19; clone_size: NA; d_call: NA; cdr3_nt: TGTGCCAGTACCCTTGGCGGGTTTATGAACACTGAAGCTTTCTTT; cdr3_aa: CASTLGGFMNTEAFF
j_call: TRBJ2-3; v_call: TRBV6-4; clone_size: NA; d_call: NA; cdr3_nt: TGTGCCAGCAGTGACGGGTTTCAAGATACGCAGTATTTT; cdr3_aa: CASSDGFQDTQYF
j_call: TRBJ2-5; v_call: TRBV7-6; clone_size: NA; d_call: TRBD1; cdr3_nt: TGTGCCAGCAGCTCAACAGGGACAGGGGAGACCCAGTACTTC; cdr3_aa: CASSSTGTGETQYF
j_call: TRBJ2-5; v_call: TRBV28; clone_size: NA; d_call: TRBD2; cdr3_nt: TGTGCCAGCAGTTCTTATTTCCGACTAGCGGAAGAGACCCAGTACTTC; cdr3_aa: CASSSYFRLAEETQYF
j_call: TRBJ1-1; v_call: TRBV19; clone_size: NA; d_call: NA; cdr3_nt: TGTGCCAGTAGCCAAGGAATGGGGGCGAACGAAGCTTTCTTT; cdr3_aa: CASSQGMGANEAFF
j_call: TRBJ2-3; v_call: TRBV2; clone_size: NA; d_call: NA; cdr3_nt: TGTGCCAGCAAGAGACTAGGGACAGATACGCAGTATTTT; cdr3_aa: CASKRLGTDTQYF
j_call: TRBJ2-7; v_call: TRBV9; clone_size: NA; d_call: TRBD2; cdr3_nt: TGTGCCAGCAGCGTAGCTGGGACGGGAGGGCCCTTCGAGCAGTACTTC; cdr3_aa: CASSVAGTGGPFEQYF
j_call: TRBJ1-2; v_call: TRBV2; clone_size: NA; d_call: TRBD1; cdr3_nt: TGTGCCAGCAGTGAACAGGGGGCTGGGTATGGCTACACCTTC; cdr3_aa: CASSEQGAGYGYTF
j_call: TRBJ1-2; v_call: TRBV20-1; clone_size: NA; d_call: NA; cdr3_nt: TGCAGTCGCCTATGGGGCTATGGCTACACCTTC; cdr3_aa: CSRLWGYGYTF
j_call: TRBJ1-1; v_call: TRBV6-1; clone_size: NA; d_call: NA; cdr3_nt: TGTGCCAGCAGTGAAATTTTGACAGAAGCTTTCTTT; cdr3_aa: CASSEILTEAFF
j_call: TRBJ2-1; v_call: TRBV7-2; clone_size: NA; d_call: TRBD2; cdr3_nt: TGTGCCAGCAGCTGGACTAGCGGGGGGGTGTACAATGAGCAGTTCTTC; cdr3_aa: CASSWTSGGVYNEQFF
j_call: TRBJ2-7; v_call: TRBV11-2; clone_size: NA; d_call: TRBD1; cdr3_nt: TGTGCCAGCAGCAGACAGGGTAGCTCCTACGAGCAGTACTTC; cdr3_aa: CASSRQGSSYEQYF
j_call: TRBJ1-1; v_call: TRBV7-9; clone_size: NA; d_call: NA; cdr3_nt: TGTGCCAGCAGGAGCGGGGGGGGCACTGAAGCTTTCTTT; cdr3_aa: CASRSGGGTEAFF